Listed below are T cell receptor beta chains from one sample, sequenced in a study of technical replicates of blood from four donors. Clones were read by immunoSEQ multiplex PCR, and TCRdb kept only the in-frame ones, dropping some. The sample includes 75,000 to 95,000 clones, about 94% of them seen just once. Sequences were obtained from T cells isolated from PBMCs. Every receptor here comes from a human donor in good health. The CDR3 runs from the conserved cysteine through the conserved F or W. The D gene is left open where the match is weak. Only some rows state a clone size, as once, few, many or a class for expanded clones.

size	V	D	length	J	CDR3	DNA
-	TRBV27	-	15	TRBJ2-7	CASSLSAYQIYEQYF	TGTGCCAGCAGTTTATCAGCTTACCAAATATACGAGCAGTACTTC
-	TRBV19	-	15	TRBJ1-2	CASSIGFRGLDGYTF	TGTGCCAGTAGTATAGGATTTAGGGGGTTAGACGGCTACACCTTC
-	TRBV28	TRBD1	14	TRBJ1-5	CASSRRDSNQPQHF	TGTGCCAGCAGTCGTCGGGACAGTAATCAGCCCCAGCATTTT
-	TRBV29-1	-	14	TRBJ2-3	CSVARGVSTDTQYF	TGCAGCGTTGCGAGAGGTGTAAGCACAGATACGCAGTATTTT
-	TRBV9	-	15	TRBJ2-6	CASSVAGSGANVLTF	TGTGCCAGCAGCGTAGCAGGGTCTGGGGCCAACGTCCTGACTTTC
-	TRBV9	-	15	TRBJ1-3	CASSGIQGAGNTIYF	TGTGCCAGCAGCGGAATACAGGGTGCTGGAAACACCATATATTTT
-	TRBV6-6	TRBD1	15	TRBJ1-4	CASSLRQGAAEKLFF	TGTGCCAGCAGCCTCAGACAGGGGGCGGCTGAAAAACTGTTTTTT
-	TRBV5-6	-	14	TRBJ2-3	CASSLIMEADTQYF	TGTGCCAGCAGCTTGATTATGGAGGCAGATACGCAGTATTTT
few	TRBV27	TRBD1	17	TRBJ1-5	CASSLTPGGNSNQPQHF	TGTGCCAGCAGTTTAACCCCAGGGGGGAATAGCAATCAGCCCCAGCATTTT
-	TRBV29-1	-	14	TRBJ2-1	CSVEVPGSLNEQFF	TGCAGCGTTGAAGTACCCGGGAGTCTAAATGAGCAGTTCTTC
few	TRBV18	-	15	TRBJ2-1	CASSPLRATENEQFF	TGTGCCAGCTCACCACTCAGGGCTACTGAGAATGAGCAGTTCTTC
-	TRBV28	-	12	TRBJ2-3	CASTTNTDTQYF	TGTGCCAGCACCACTAACACAGATACGCAGTATTTT
-	TRBV5-4	TRBD1	14	TRBJ1-2	CASSRQLTGDSYTF	TGTGCCAGCAGCCGCCAACTAACAGGGGACAGCTACACCTTC
-	TRBV4-1	-	13	TRBJ2-1	CASRRSMPNEQFF	TGCGCCAGCAGACGGTCTATGCCCAATGAGCAGTTCTTC
-	TRBV28	TRBD2	14	TRBJ2-7	CASSFAEREWEQYF	TGTGCCAGCAGTTTCGCGGAGCGGGAGTGGGAGCAGTACTTC
-	TRBV4-3	-	16	TRBJ2-7	CASSQDQFGQGNEQYF	TGCGCCAGCAGCCAAGATCAATTCGGGCAGGGAAACGAGCAGTACTTC
-	TRBV27	-	12	TRBJ2-7	CASSLRTGEQYF	TGTGCCAGCAGTTTACGGACGGGGGAGCAGTACTTC
-	TRBV13	TRBD2	14	TRBJ2-7	CASSLGDGLDQQYF	TGTGCCAGCAGCTTAGGCGATGGACTAGACCAGCAGTACTTC
-	TRBV23-1	TRBD1	16	TRBJ1-5	CASSQGQDNSNQPQHF	TGCGCCAGCAGTCAAGGACAGGACAATAGCAATCAGCCCCAGCATTTT
-	TRBV10-3	TRBD1	13	TRBJ1-5	CAIGGTGDQPQHF	TGTGCCATCGGCGGGACAGGGGATCAGCCCCAGCATTTT
-	TRBV6-5	-	13	TRBJ1-1	CATQDNMNTEAFF	TGTGCCACCCAGGATAACATGAACACTGAAGCTTTCTTT
-	TRBV28	TRBD1	14	TRBJ1-2	CASSWDRGPRGYTF	TGTGCCAGCAGTTGGGACAGGGGGCCGCGTGGCTACACCTTC
few	TRBV9	-	14	TRBJ1-1	CASSSGDPNTEAFF	TGTGCCAGCAGCTCAGGGGATCCCAACACTGAAGCTTTCTTT